This TCR beta chain was retrieved from a study of blood T cell repertoires in COVID-19. This clone was seen once. The germline gives CDR1 SGHRS, CDR2 YFSETQ. There are 13 residues in the CDR3. With 4 bases clipped from V and 6 bases from J, the junction kept 6 bases outside the gene matches. Authors' data handling: Amplifying reference gene primers gave estimates of nucleated cell counts. Sequencing used immunoSEQ multiplex PCR; TCRdb keeps in-frame clones, though not all of them. Clone size and V and J calls were adopted from that table, with D and trimming inferred from the DNA. The table records around 170,000 clones, 80% to 90% of them present only once.

Source material: peripheral blood. V is TRBV5-1 and J is TRBJ1-1; 7 nucleotides line up with TRBD1. The receptor comes from a man between 60 and 75 years old with acute or convalescent COVID-19. This CDR3 is CASSTTGVAEAFF. In DNA form, the CDR3 reads TGCGCCAGCAGCACCACAGGGGTGGCTGAAGCTTTCTTT.